A single T cell receptor beta chain is shown here with its context. This sample is part of a study of T-cell reconstitution after alpha-beta-depleted transplantation in children. Preparing the TCRbeta library involved the use of unique molecular identifiers. One entry per CDR3 protein, called by TCRdb with MiXCR from the PCR reads. This table holds roughly 490,000 distinct CDR3 sequences, around 10% found once. This TCR was recovered from a female patient aged 2-9 years who had a stem cell transplant for aplastic anemia, so the T cells may come from the graft donor. Sequenced material: PBMCs, mostly from graft donor cells, taken 180 days after TCRalphabeta/CD19-depleted stem cell transplant.

As DNA, the CDR3 is TGCGCCAGCAGCTTGGGGGACAGGAGGAACACTGAAGCTTTCTTT. Translated, it gives CASSLGDRRNTEAFF. The chain employs TRBV5-1 and TRBJ1-1; 8 nucleotides match TRBD1. The ends lost 0 bases at V and 1 base at J; junction bases unmatched: 2. CDR1 is SGHRS, CDR2 YFSETQ, per germline. There are 15 residues in the CDR3.